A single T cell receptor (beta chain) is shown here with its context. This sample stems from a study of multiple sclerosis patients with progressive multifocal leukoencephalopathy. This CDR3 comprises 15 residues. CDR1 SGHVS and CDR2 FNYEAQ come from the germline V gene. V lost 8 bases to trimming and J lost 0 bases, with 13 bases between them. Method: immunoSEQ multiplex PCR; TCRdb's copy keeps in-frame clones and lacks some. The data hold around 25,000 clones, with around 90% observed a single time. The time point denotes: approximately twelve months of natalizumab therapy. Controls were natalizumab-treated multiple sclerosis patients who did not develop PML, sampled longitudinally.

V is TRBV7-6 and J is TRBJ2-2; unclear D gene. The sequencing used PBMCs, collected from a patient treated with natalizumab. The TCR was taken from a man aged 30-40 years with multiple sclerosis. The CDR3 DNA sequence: TGTGCCAGCGGCCCCTCCGGGCCGAACACCGGGGAGCTGTTTTTT. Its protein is CASGPSGPNTGELFF.